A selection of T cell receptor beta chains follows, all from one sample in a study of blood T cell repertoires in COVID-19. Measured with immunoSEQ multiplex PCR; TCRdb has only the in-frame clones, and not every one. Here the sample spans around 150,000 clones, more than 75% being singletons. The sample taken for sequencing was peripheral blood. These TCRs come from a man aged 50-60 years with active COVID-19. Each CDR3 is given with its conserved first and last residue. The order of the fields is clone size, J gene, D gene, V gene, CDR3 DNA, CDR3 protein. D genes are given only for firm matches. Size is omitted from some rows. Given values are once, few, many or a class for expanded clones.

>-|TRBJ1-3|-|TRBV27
TGTGCCAGCCGGAGGGAGGGGTCTGGAAACACCATATATTTT
CASRREGSGNTIYF
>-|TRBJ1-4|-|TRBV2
TGTGCCAGCGCAATGCCTGGGGGGGCTAATGAAAAACTGTTTTTT
CASAMPGGANEKLFF
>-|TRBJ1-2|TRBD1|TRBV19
TGTGCCAGTACTCCGACAGGGGGCTATGGCTACACCTTC
CASTPTGGYGYTF
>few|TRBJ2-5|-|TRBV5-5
TGTGCCAGCAGTTTTTTACTAAGGGGTGAGGAGACCCAGTACTTC
CASSFLLRGEETQYF
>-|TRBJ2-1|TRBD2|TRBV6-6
TGTGCCAGCACCTCTAGCGGGGGGGCTTTTGAGCAGTTCTTC
CASTSSGGAFEQFF
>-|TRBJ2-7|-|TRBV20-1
TGCAGTGCCAGGGCGGGGCACGAGCAGTACTTC
CSARAGHEQYF
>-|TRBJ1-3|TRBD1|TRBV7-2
TGTGCCAGCAGAAATACAGGGGGCCCCACCATATATTTT
CASRNTGGPTIYF
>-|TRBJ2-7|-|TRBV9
TGTGCCAGCAGCTCTCGGGGGATGGGCGAGCAGTACTTC
CASSSRGMGEQYF
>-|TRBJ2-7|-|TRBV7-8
TGTGCCAGCAGCTTTCACGGCGGCTACGAGCAGTACTTC
CASSFHGGYEQYF
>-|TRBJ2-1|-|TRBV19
TGTGCCAGTAGTATGGGTGGGGGACTTAGCGGCCGCGCCTACAATGAGCAGTTCTTC
CASSMGGGLSGRAYNEQFF
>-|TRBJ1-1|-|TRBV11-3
TGTGCCAGCAGCTACTACCTGAACACTGAAGCTTTCTTT
CASSYYLNTEAFF
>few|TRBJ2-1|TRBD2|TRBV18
TGTGCCAGCTCACCGGCCCTCACTAGCGGGGGTCTCAATGAGCAGTTCTTC
CASSPALTSGGLNEQFF
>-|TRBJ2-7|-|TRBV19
TGTGCCAGTAGTTCCGGGGTTTCCTACGAGCAGTACTTC
CASSSGVSYEQYF
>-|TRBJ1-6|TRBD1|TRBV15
TGTGCCACCAGCGGAGCTTCCGGGACAGGGCGGTCACCCCTCCACTTT
CATSGASGTGRSPLHF
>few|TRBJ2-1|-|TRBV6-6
TGTGCCAGCAGTTACGGGCGCTCCTACAATGAGCAGTTCTTC
CASSYGRSYNEQFF
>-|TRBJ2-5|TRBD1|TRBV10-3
TGTGCCACCAAGGGACAGGGAATCGAGACCCAGTACTTC
CATKGQGIETQYF
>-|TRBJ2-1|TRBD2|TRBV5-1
TGCGCCAGCAGCTTGGTTAGCGGGGGGGCCAGGTACAATGAGCAGTTCTTC
CASSLVSGGARYNEQFF
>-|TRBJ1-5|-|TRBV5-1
TGCGCCAGCAGCTTGGACAGCCCCAATCAGCCCCAGCATTTT
CASSLDSPNQPQHF
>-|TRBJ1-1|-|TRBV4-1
TGCGCCAGCAGGGAATGGCGTGGGCTAGAAGCTTTCTTT
CASREWRGLEAFF
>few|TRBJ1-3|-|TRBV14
TGTGCCAGCAGCCAAGAAACCAGGGTCAACACCATATATTTT
CASSQETRVNTIYF
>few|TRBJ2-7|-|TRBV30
TGTGCCTGGAGTGTACAGGGCGGGAGCTTTTACGAGCAGTACTTC
CAWSVQGGSFYEQYF
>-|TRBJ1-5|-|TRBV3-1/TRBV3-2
TGTGCCAGCAGCCTTGGGGGGGATCAGCCCCAGCATTTT
CASSLGGDQPQHF
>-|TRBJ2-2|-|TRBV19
TGTGCCAGTAGTAAACTACCCTTCGGCGGGGAGCTGTTTTTT
CASSKLPFGGELFF
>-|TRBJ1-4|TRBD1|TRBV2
TGTGCCAGCAGTAGAACAGGGGTTAATGAAAAACTGTTTTTT
CASSRTGVNEKLFF
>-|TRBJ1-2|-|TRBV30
TGTGCCTGGAGTGAGGAAGGGGTGGGTGGCTACACCTTC
CAWSEEGVGGYTF
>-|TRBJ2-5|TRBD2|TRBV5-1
TGCGCCAGCAGCTTGGTTAGCGGGCAAGAGACCCAGTACTTC
CASSLVSGQETQYF
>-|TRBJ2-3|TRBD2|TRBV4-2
TGTGCCAGCAGCCAATATGAGCTAGCGGGGGGTAAAGATACGCAGTATTTT
CASSQYELAGGKDTQYF
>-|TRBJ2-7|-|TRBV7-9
TGTGCCAGCAGCTCCCATCAGGATGTGAACGGCTACGAGCAGTACTTC
CASSSHQDVNGYEQYF
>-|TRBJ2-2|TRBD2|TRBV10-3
TGTGCCATCAACAGCCCTAGCGGGACCGGGGAGCTGTTTTTT
CAINSPSGTGELFF
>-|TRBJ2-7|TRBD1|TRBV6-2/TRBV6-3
TGTGCCAGCAGTTCCGGGACAGGAACCTACGAGCAGTACTTC
CASSSGTGTYEQYF
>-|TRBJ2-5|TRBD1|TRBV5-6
TGTGCCAGCAGCTTGGGACAGGGGGGCCAAGAGACCCAGTACTTC
CASSLGQGGQETQYF
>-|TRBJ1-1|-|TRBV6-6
TGTGCCAGCAGTTACGGGACTACGAACACTGAAGCTTTCTTT
CASSYGTTNTEAFF
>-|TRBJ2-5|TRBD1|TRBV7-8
TGTGCCAGCAGCTCAGACCCGACAGGGCTGAAGACCCAGTACTTC
CASSSDPTGLKTQYF
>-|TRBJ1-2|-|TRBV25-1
TGTGCCAGCAGAGAAAGTAGTCCTCTATATGGCTACACCTTC
CASRESSPLYGYTF
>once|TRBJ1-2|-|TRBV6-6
TGTGCCAGCAGTTACACACAGAACTATGGCTACACCTTC
CASSYTQNYGYTF
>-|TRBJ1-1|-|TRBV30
TGTGCCTGGACGGGGGACACTGAAGCTTTCTTT
CAWTGDTEAFF
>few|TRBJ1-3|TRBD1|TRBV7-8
TGTGCCAGCAGCCGAGGGGGCTCGGTGAAGAACACCATATATTTT
CASSRGGSVKNTIYF